This entry is about one T cell receptor (beta chain). As yet, its antigen is unknown. Trimming shortened V by 1 base and J by 5 bases, and 7 bases separated the two germline ends. Germline loops: CDR1 SGHRS, CDR2 YFSETQ. This CDR3 contains 13 residues. With baseline, cycle 4 day 1, and cycle 7 day 1 as timepoints, blood was sampled. This sample was taken from a study of OX40 agonist ivuxolimab in advanced cancers. Whole-study context: Those enrolled were 80% to 85% male, with a mean age of about 66 years and ages from roughly 23 to 80. Study-level results: The average count of expanded clones was higher among CD8+ T cells than among CD4+. At doses 0.1 to 3.0 mg/kg, CD4+ and CD8+ clones expanded.

Some clones are missing from TCRdb's copy, which holds only in-frame ones; the method was immunoSEQ multiplex PCR. In the table there are approximately 70,000 clones, about 86% of which are singletons. This sequence was found in an adult with an advanced solid tumor such as melanoma, head and neck, liver or kidney cancer. The gene calls are TRBV5-1 and TRBJ2-1; unclear D gene. The sample in question was CD4+ or CD8+ T cells sorted from blood, obtained in a trial of the OX40 agonist ivuxolimab. The CDR3 here is CASSLSRNNEQFF. The CDR3, as DNA: TGCGCCAGCAGCTTGTCCCGGAACAATGAGCAGTTCTTC.